Shown below are 3 T cell receptor beta chains from a single sample sequenced in a study of T cells in Graves' hyperthyroidism and ophthalmopathy. Amplified TCR beta CDR3 regions derived from RNA transcripts. The HTBI primer set drove a first-round RT-PCR of the TCR CDR3. MiXCR was run by TCRdb on the multiplex PCR reads, yielding one entry per CDR3 protein. The repertoire holds 530,000 or so distinct CDR3 sequences, approximately 17% seen once, with approximately 18% in the top ten. Sequencing was carried out using blood. These receptor sequences come from a woman under 30 with Graves' ophthalmopathy.

This clonotype was found many times. This chain uses TRBV28 with TRBJ2-3, with 10 bases matching TRBD2. The V gene's germline CDR1 is MDHEN and CDR2 SYDVKM. The CDR3 runs to 16 residues. J gave up 5 bases and V 5 bases, and 10 bases lay outside the gene matches. CDR3 in DNA: TGTGCCAGCAGTCAAATAGCGGGGGGCGGCGAAGATACGCAGTATTTT. It translates to CASSQIAGGGEDTQYF.

Ten or more counts support this clonotype. This chain connects TRBV5-1 to TRBJ2-7; 9 bases match TRBD1. This CDR3 comprises 14 residues. Germline CDR1 is SGHRS and CDR2 is YFSETQ. With V trimmed by 0 bases and J by 5 bases, 3 bases remained unmatched. The CDR3 nucleotides are TGCGCCAGCAGCTTGGGGGACAGGGAGCACGAGCAGTACTTC. It specifies CASSLGDREHEQYF. Using reference TRBV5-1 and TRBJ2-7 for the parts outside the CDR3, the full variable domain is KAGVTQTPRYLIKTRGQQVTLSCSPISGHRSVSWYQQTPGQGLQFLFEYFSETQRNKGNFPGRFSGRQFSNSRSEMNVSTLELGDSALYLCASSLGDREHEQYFGPGTRLTVT.

The chain carries TRBV5-6 and TRBJ1-1; D is unresolved. The germline V and J ends were trimmed by 4 bases and 0 bases, with 10 bases remaining between them. This CDR3 is 14 amino acids long. CDR1 and CDR2 (germline): SGHDT, YYEEEE. CDR3 loop: CASSRDYMNTEAFF. Written as DNA, the CDR3 is TGTGCCAGCAGCCGAGACTACATGAACACTGAAGCTTTCTTT.